The source of this T cell receptor (beta chain) is a study of T cell responses to AZD1222 COVID-19 vaccine. V was clipped by 2 bases and J by 10 bases; unmatched bases: 3. There are 12 residues in the CDR3. Germline V gives CDR1 SGHTA, CDR2 FQGNSA. This table comes from immunoSEQ multiplex PCR, and its TCRdb copy is limited to in-frame clones, with some not included. The data contain 90,000 to 100,000 clones, over 75% of them singletons. The sequence was obtained from an adult who received the AZD1222 COVID-19 vaccine. Sequences were derived from peripheral blood, sampled 28 days after the second AZD1222 dose. The chain uses TRBV7-2 and TRBJ2-3; 7 nucleotides agree with TRBD1. Here the CDR3 reads CASSLRQGPQYF. CDR3 nucleotides: TGTGCCAGCAGCTTAAGACAGGGCCCGCAGTATTTT.